This record concerns one T cell receptor (beta chain) sequence. Antigen unknown. It was version v3.0 of the immunoSEQ assay that was run at survey level. TCRdb's copy holds only in-frame clones and misses some; the assay was immunoSEQ multiplex PCR. This table has roughly 20,000 clones, about 91% appearing once. The germline gives CDR1 ENHRY, CDR2 SYGVKD. Trimming shortened V by 11 bases and J by 5 bases, and 16 bases separated the two germline ends. CDR3 length: 13 amino acids. This sample was included in a study of long-term antiretroviral therapy in people with HIV. Before DNA extraction, about 1-10 million cryopreserved PBMC were held in the samples. Study observations and caveats: Spans of CDR3 length were tighter for HIV repertoires than for controls. An increase in diversity followed ART, yet levels stayed below transplant donor controls. At every time point, clones expanded before ART dominated the repertoire.

Here the sequenced sample was unsorted PBMCs, taken 2.1 years after starting antiretroviral therapy. The chain combines TRBV10-3 with TRBJ1-5; D gene uncertain. This receptor was obtained from a man between 18 and 29 years old with HIV. The CDR3 sequence is CAPCRGQDQPQHF. The DNA for the CDR3 is TGTGCCCCTTGTCGGGGTCAGGATCAGCCCCAGCATTTT.